Listed below are T cell receptor beta chains from one sample, sequenced in a study of blood T cells in healthy people across ages. MiXCR was run by TCRdb on the 5' RACE reads, yielding one entry per CDR3 protein. Of 550,000 to 700,000 distinct CDR3 sequences in the sample, 27% were seen once. Input material: blood. The receptor source for this set is a woman aged 65 to 85 in good health. The conserved cysteine and the conserved F or W are not part of the CDR3 here.

j_call | cdr3_length | v_call | cdr3_aa
. | 12 | TRBV7-9 | ASTRQGPSYEQY
TRBJ2-2 | 12 | TRBV4-3 | ASSQVEGTGELF
TRBJ2-4 | 10 | TRBV29-1 | SVETGGNIQY
TRBJ2-1 | 15 | TRBV5-1 | ASSLARDSSALNEQF
TRBJ2-1 | 9 | TRBV20-1 | SATVSGEQF
TRBJ2-3 | 11 | TRBV7-2 | ASSLGGRGTQY
TRBJ1-2 | 12 | TRBV4-3 | ASRQESQGGSYT
TRBJ2-1 | 16 | TRBV3-1 | ASSQDWEGTREDNEQF
TRBJ1-4 | 9 | TRBV21-1 | ASSKGRDRH
TRBJ2-2 | 12 | TRBV7-9 | ASTRSWDTGELF
TRBJ1-5 | 11 | TRBV19 | ASSIRESGTQH
TRBJ1-3 | 10 | TRBV29-1 | GSLFSGNTIY
TRBJ2-6 | 14 | TRBV6-5 | ASSSRGGAGANVLT
TRBJ1-4 | 14 | TRBV5-1 | ASSSTGVGANEKLF
TRBJ2-1 | 13 | TRBV7-2 | ASRVPGGSYNEQF
TRBJ2-3 | 11 | TRBV20-1 | SAIWALTDTQY
TRBJ2-5 | 11 | TRBV7-2 | ASSPDYLETQY
TRBJ2-4 | 16 | TRBV3-1 | ASSQGSKGGTLKNIQY
TRBJ2-5 | 14 | TRBV7-2 | ASSTGTSGSWGTRY
TRBJ1-2 | 10 | TRBV7-2 | ASSSDTYGYT
TRBJ2-1 | 14 | TRBV29-1 | SALDPGETSYNEQF
TRBJ1-5 | 9 | TRBV12-3/TRBV12-4 | ASSLRQRQH
TRBJ1-6 | 11 | TRBV28 | ASLMTLSEPLH
TRBJ1-2 | 10 | TRBV20-1 | SASRLFYGYT
TRBJ1-2 | 14 | TRBV21-1 | ASSPDREAPLYGYT
TRBJ2-3 | 13 | TRBV5-1 | ASSLAADNGGTQY
TRBJ2-1 | 16 | TRBV6-5 | ASSYSWQGASSYNEQF
TRBJ1-4 | 14 | TRBV20-1 | SARDLFTGGYEKLF
TRBJ2-5 | 13 | TRBV7-2 | ASSPQAGKGETQY
TRBJ2-1 | 11 | TRBV7-6 | ASSRTGAGEQF
TRBJ2-1 | 15 | TRBV14 | ASSLERTAHLQNEQF
. | 12 | TRBV5-1 | ASSLQGGDNEQF
TRBJ2-5 | 13 | TRBV9 | ASSVTSGNQETQY
TRBJ2-3 | 14 | TRBV7-9 | ASSPVGLDRSDTQY
TRBJ2-5 | 11 | TRBV7-2 | ASSYVATGAQH
TRBJ2-3 | 15 | TRBV12-3/TRBV12-4 | ASRGLAGDPTRDTQY
TRBJ1-2 | 13 | TRBV20-1 | SARETPRTNYGYT
. | 11 | TRBV20-1 | SATGDRDYEQY
TRBJ1-2 | 14 | TRBV7-2 | ASSHDRTGLYYGYT
TRBJ2-7 | 11 | TRBV12-3/TRBV12-4 | ASTHGRVGEQY
TRBJ1-2 | 12 | TRBV7-2 | ASSSGGIRGGYT
TRBJ2-3 | 9 | TRBV20-1 | SDGTADTQY
TRBJ2-2 | 11 | TRBV14 | ASTGRASGELF